This TCR beta chain was sequenced in a study of blood T cell repertoires in COVID-19. Background on the study: T cells, B-cell-depleted T cells, or PBMCs supplied cDNA or gDNA.

This CDR3 contains 15 residues. In germline, CDR1 is SGHRS, CDR2 YFSETQ. J was trimmed by 3 bases and V by 4 bases; bases with no gene match: 7. How the authors handled the data: Estimation of nucleated cell counts relied on the amplification of reference gene primers. Using immunoSEQ multiplex PCR, the repertoire was profiled, and TCRdb retains in-frame clones only, with some absent. V, J and clone size derive from that table, while D and trimming were established from the DNA sequence. Here the sample spans about 160,000 clones, approximately 82% being singletons. This clonotype was sampled from a woman older than 75 with acute or convalescent COVID-19. Sequencing was carried out using peripheral blood. The V and J genes are TRBV5-1 and TRBJ1-3; 7 bases align to TRBD1. CDR3 sequence (DNA): TGCGCCAGCAGCGCTGAAGGGGGCAGTGGAAACACCATATATTTT. Its protein is CASSAEGGSGNTIYF.